Following are 20 T cell receptor beta chains from one sample sequenced in a study of T-cell reconstitution after alpha-beta-depleted transplantation in children. Molecular barcoding with unique molecular identifiers was used for the TCRbeta library. TCRdb used MiXCR to reprocess the PCR reads, holding one entry per CDR3 protein. This table has some 500,000 distinct CDR3 sequences, over 25% appearing once. The sample was PBMCs from the stem cell graft donor, taken from the stem cell graft. The receptor set was obtained from a human donor who donated a stem cell graft to a child with aplastic anemia.

This clonotype was recorded a few times. The chain couples TRBV6-5 to TRBJ1-4, with TRBD1 identical over 9 bases. Germline loops: CDR1 MNHEY, CDR2 SVGAGI. The junction had 4 bases not matched to a gene; V was cut back by 0 bases and J by 8 bases. The CDR3 covers 15 residues. CDR3 residues: CASSYSWTGVEKLFF. CDR3 bases: TGTGCCAGCAGTTACTCGTGGACAGGGGTCGAAAAACTGTTTTTT.

V usage is TRBV9 and J usage is TRBJ1-2; D is perhaps TRBD1 (6 bases). V dropped 4 bases and J dropped 8 bases, with 15 bases sitting between them. CDR1 and CDR2 from the germline V gene are SGDLS and YYNGEE. This CDR3 has 13 residues. DNA of the CDR3: TGTGCCAGCAGCCACTCGACAGGTGGAGGCTACACCTTC. Amino acids: CASSHSTGGGYTF.

This clonotype was recorded a few times. This chain connects TRBV20-1 to TRBJ2-2, with 9 bases lining up with TRBD2. This CDR3 spans 13 amino acids. CDR1 DFQATT and CDR2 SNEGSKA come from the germline V gene (reference sequence). J lost 4 bases, V lost 7 bases, and 4 bases had no gene match. The CDR3 nucleotides are TGCAGTGTGGAGCGGGAGGTCACCGGGGAGCTGTTTTTT. Translation gives CSVEREVTGELFF.

The genes are TRBV19 and TRBJ1-5; 8 nucleotides agree with TRBD1. V shed 5 bases and J 3 bases; nucleotides not matched to a gene: 6. CDR3 length equals 15 residues. Germline V gene lookup returns CDR1 LNHDA and CDR2 SQIVND (reference sequence). CDR3 DNA sequence: TGTGCCAGTAGTGAGACGGACAGGGTCAATCAGCCCCAGCATTTT. Residues: CASSETDRVNQPQHF.

This chain uses TRBV6-2 or TRBV6-3 with TRBJ1-6, with no clear D. Germline V gene lookup returns CDR1 MNHEY and CDR2 SVGEGT. The CDR3 extends over 16 amino acids. V dropped 0 bases and J dropped 7 bases, with 13 bases sitting between them. CDR3 nucleotides: TGTGCCAGCAGTTACTCGACGTTTCTGGGAAATTCACCCCTCCACTTT. Amino acid sequence: CASSYSTFLGNSPLHF.

The chain carries TRBV29-1 and TRBJ2-5; either TRBD1 or TRBD2 may supply D (6 bases each). Germline-derived CDR1 and CDR2 are SQVTM and ANQGSEA. CDR3 length equals 13 residues. The V gene lost 3 bases and the J gene lost 4 bases, with 12 bases spanning the gap. The CDR3 protein is CSVDKGGGETQYF. In DNA form, the CDR3 reads TGCAGCGTTGATAAGGGGGGTGGAGAGACCCAGTACTTC. Variable domain in full (rest from reference TRBV29-1 and TRBJ2-5): SAVISQKPSRDICQRGTSLTIQCQVDSQVTMMFWYRQQPGQSLTLIATANQGSEATYESGFVIDKFPISRPNLTFSTLTVSNMSPEDSSIYLCSVDKGGGETQYFGPGTRLLVL.

The sample holds a few counts of this clonotype. V gene TRBV24-1 combines with J gene TRBJ1-3; maybe TRBD1 (5 bases). Germline V gene data show CDR1 as KGHDR and CDR2 as SFDVKD. V gave up 3 bases and J gave up 0 bases, with 11 bases separating them. This CDR3 contains 16 residues. CDR3: CATSDPDSSSGNTIYF. The CDR3 DNA sequence: TGTGCCACCAGTGATCCCGACAGTAGCTCTGGAAACACCATATATTTT.

The CDR3 DNA is TGTGCCACCAGTGCGGACAGGGGTTCGGTCACAGATACGCAGTATTTT. This encodes CATSADRGSVTDTQYF. The chain carries TRBV24-1 and TRBJ2-3; TRBD1 matches 9 bases. Unmatched junction bases numbered 7, after V lost 5 bases and J lost 2 bases. CDR1 is KGHDR and CDR2 is SFDVKD in the germline V gene. The CDR3 is made up of 16 amino acids.

The chain employs TRBV5-1 and TRBJ2-3; D is unresolved. The length of the CDR3 is 14 residues. V was clipped by 3 bases and J by 5 bases, with 13 bases between them. CDR1 is SGHRS and CDR2 is YFSETQ in the germline V gene. CDR3 nucleotides: TGCGCCAGCAGCTCGCTCGCGACCAAAGATACGCAGTATTTT. It encodes CASSSLATKDTQYF.

The rearrangement links TRBV7-2 to TRBJ1-2, with TRBD1 matching 9 bases. The CDR3 loop spans 15 amino acids. CDR1 is SGHTA and CDR2 is FQGNSA in the germline V gene. Losses at the gene ends were 4 bases for V and 1 base for J; bases not matched to a gene: 4. CDR3 sequence reads: CASSYDRGVNYGYTF. CDR3 bases: TGTGCCAGCAGCTACGACAGGGGGGTTAACTATGGCTACACCTTC.

The chain couples TRBV29-1 to TRBJ1-1; TRBD1 matches at 12 bases. The length of the CDR3 is 18 residues. With V trimmed by 6 bases and J by 3 bases, 17 bases remained unmatched. Germline V CDR1 and CDR2: SQVTM, ANQGSEA. CDR3 amino acids: CSVQPRDRGQWRDTEAFF. The CDR3 DNA sequence: TGCAGCGTACAACCCCGGGACAGGGGGCAGTGGCGGGACACTGAAGCTTTCTTT.

This clonotype was counted between two and nine times. The chain has TRBV7-9 and TRBJ1-1; the D is unclear. CDR1 SEHNR and CDR2 FQNEAQ come from the germline V gene (reference sequence). The ends were cut back, 6 bases at V and 13 bases at J, with 27 bases in the middle. The CDR3 consists of 15 residues. In DNA form, the CDR3 reads TGTGCCAGCAGGAGATCCCCCGGGGAATGGCCCGCGGTTTTCTTT. Translating it yields CASRRSPGEWPAVFF.

The chain links TRBV3-1 to TRBJ2-1, with TRBD1 matching 8 bases. The trim removed 5 bases at V and 7 bases at J, leaving 7 bases unmatched. The CDR3 runs 14 residues. The germline gives CDR1 LGHDT, CDR2 YNNKEL (reference sequence). The CDR3 DNA is TGTGCCAGCAGCGCTTATAACAGGGGGAATGAGCAGTTCTTC. The encoded protein is CASSAYNRGNEQFF.

The chain employs TRBV30 and TRBJ1-4; a possible D gene is TRBD1 (5 bases). Germline-derived CDR1 and CDR2 are GTSNPN and SVGIG (reference sequence). The V end lost 5 bases, the J end lost 4 bases, and 17 bases lay between the germline ends. The CDR3 totals 15 residues. The CDR3 region is CAWRRGRASNEKLFF. The CDR3 DNA follows: TGTGCCTGGCGCCGGGGCAGGGCGAGTAATGAAAAACTGTTTTTT.

This clonotype was seen more than once but under ten times. The chain uses TRBV5-1 and TRBJ2-3; unclear D gene. The germline V gene has CDR1 SGHRS and CDR2 YFSETQ. The V end was cut by 0 bases, the J end by 0 bases, with 11 bases between. The CDR3 length is 16 residues. The CDR3 spells CASSLGQHPSTDTQYF. The DNA of the CDR3 is TGCGCCAGCAGCTTGGGGCAGCACCCTAGCACAGATACGCAGTATTTT.

CDR3: CSAKRESNEQFF. CDR3 DNA sequence: TGCAGTGCGAAGCGGGAGTCCAATGAGCAGTTCTTC. V usage is TRBV20-1 and J usage is TRBJ2-1; 8 bases map to TRBD2. The germline V gene encodes CDR1 DFQATT and CDR2 SNEGSKA (reference sequence). The CDR3 is made up of 12 amino acids. Unmatched junction bases numbered 4, after V lost 6 bases and J lost 6 bases.

There are a few counts of this clonotype. The chain joins TRBV12-3 or TRBV12-4 to TRBJ2-3; D possibly corresponds to TRBD1 (5 bases). This CDR3 has 13 amino acids. V gave up 6 bases and J gave up 3 bases, with 10 bases separating them. The CDR3 sequence: CASRAGWTDTQYF. The CDR3 coding sequence is TGTGCCAGCAGGGCAGGGTGGACAGATACGCAGTATTTT.

The chain couples TRBV7-6 to TRBJ1-5; the D gene is possibly TRBD1 (5 bases). There are 16 residues in the CDR3. In germline, CDR1 is SGHVS, CDR2 FNYEAQ. The V gene lost 0 bases and the J gene lost 3 bases, with 12 bases spanning the gap. The CDR3, as DNA: TGTGCCAGCAGCTTAGCGGCAGGGTATGACAATCAGCCCCAGCATTTT. Residues: CASSLAAGYDNQPQHF.

The J gene is TRBJ1-1, the V gene TRBV29-1; D ambiguous. V was clipped by 4 bases and J by 6 bases, with 15 bases between them. This CDR3 region has 13 residues. Germline loops: CDR1 SQVTM, CDR2 ANQGSEA. The CDR3 loop reads CSVGLQRRAEAFF. In nucleotides, the CDR3 is TGCAGCGTTGGCCTGCAGCGTAGAGCTGAAGCTTTCTTT.

The chain is built from TRBV20-1 and TRBJ2-1; 13 nucleotides agree with TRBD2. CDR1 DFQATT and CDR2 SNEGSKA come from the germline V gene (reference sequence). The CDR3 extends over 17 amino acids. V trimming: 7 bases; J trimming: 3 bases; junction bases outside the gene matches: 12. The CDR3 loop reads CSVPGLAGKTHYNEQFF. CDR3 coding DNA: TGCAGTGTCCCGGGACTAGCGGGAAAGACCCACTACAATGAGCAGTTCTTC.